These T cell receptor beta chains were read from a single sample in a study of T-cell reconstitution after alpha-beta-depleted transplantation in children. From the PCR reads, TCRdb called clonotypes with MiXCR, one entry per CDR3 protein. The sample records roughly 590,000 distinct CDR3 sequences, roughly 17% being singletons. The sample consisted of PBMCs from the stem cell graft donor, taken from the stem cell graft. Receptors were obtained from a human donor who donated a stem cell graft to a child with acute myeloid leukemia. CDR3s include the opening cysteine and the closing phenylalanine or tryptophan. Each record gives: CDR3 DNA, CDR3 protein, D gene, J gene, clone size, V gene. A D gene is named only where the DNA matches it firmly. Clone size is given for some rows only: seen once, a few or many times, or a class if the clone is expanded.

CDR3 DNA: TGTGCCAGCAGCTTTGCAGCGGGCAACACCGGGGAGCTGTTTTTT; CDR3 protein: CASSFAAGNTGELFF; D gene: -; J gene: TRBJ2-2; clone size: -; V gene: TRBV7-2
CDR3 DNA: TGTGCCAGCGGCTTAGCGGGGGGGCACTACAATGAGCAGTTCTTC; CDR3 protein: CASGLAGGHYNEQFF; D gene: TRBD2; J gene: TRBJ2-1; clone size: -; V gene: TRBV7-9
CDR3 DNA: TGCAGGGGCGGGTCGGACCTATATGGCTACACCTTC; CDR3 protein: CRGGSDLYGYTF; D gene: -; J gene: TRBJ1-2; clone size: many; V gene: TRBV20-1
CDR3 DNA: TGCAGTGCTAGTCCAGGGGGGCCGGGGGAGACCCAGTACTTC; CDR3 protein: CSASPGGPGETQYF; D gene: -; J gene: TRBJ2-5; clone size: many; V gene: TRBV20-1
CDR3 DNA: TGCAGCCCAAGACGGGTGGGCTACGAGCAGTACTTC; CDR3 protein: CSPRRVGYEQYF; D gene: -; J gene: TRBJ2-7; clone size: many; V gene: TRBV20-1
CDR3 DNA: TGTGCCAGCAGCCTCACTACAGGTTTCGAAAATCAGCCCCAGCATTTT; CDR3 protein: CASSLTTGFENQPQHF; D gene: -; J gene: TRBJ1-5; clone size: -; V gene: TRBV5-6
CDR3 DNA: TGTGCCACCAGCACCTCAAGGGGTCTAGCCAAAAACATTCAGTACTTC; CDR3 protein: CATSTSRGLAKNIQYF; D gene: -; J gene: TRBJ2-4; clone size: few; V gene: TRBV15
CDR3 DNA: TGTGCCAGCAGCTTAGACGGCAGGGGTTCTTCACCCCTCCACTTT; CDR3 protein: CASSLDGRGSSPLHF; D gene: -; J gene: TRBJ1-6; clone size: few; V gene: TRBV7-2
CDR3 DNA: TGTGCCAGCAGCCCAGGAGGGGGCGCCTACGAGCAGTACTTC; CDR3 protein: CASSPGGGAYEQYF; D gene: -; J gene: TRBJ2-7; clone size: -; V gene: TRBV7-9
CDR3 DNA: TGTGCCAGCAGCTTAGCGAGGGTAGCGGGTGTCTACGAGCAGTACTTC; CDR3 protein: CASSLARVAGVYEQYF; D gene: TRBD2; J gene: TRBJ2-7; clone size: -; V gene: TRBV7-2
CDR3 DNA: TGCAGTGCTAGAAGGAGTCTGGGGGATACCTTAGCCAAAAACATTCAGTACTTC; CDR3 protein: CSARRSLGDTLAKNIQYF; D gene: -; J gene: TRBJ2-4; clone size: -; V gene: TRBV20-1
CDR3 DNA: TGTGCCAGCATCCCGGGTCCGGGACAGGGGGTTGTAGATACGCAGTATTTT; CDR3 protein: CASIPGPGQGVVDTQYF; D gene: TRBD1; J gene: TRBJ2-3; clone size: -; V gene: TRBV12-3/TRBV12-4
CDR3 DNA: TGTGCCAGCATACCATCCTGGGAGGACACCGGGGAGCTGTTTTTT; CDR3 protein: CASIPSWEDTGELFF; D gene: -; J gene: TRBJ2-2; clone size: -; V gene: TRBV7-9
CDR3 DNA: TGTGCCAGCAGTTTTCAGGGACAGGGGCTGACAGATACGCAGTATTTT; CDR3 protein: CASSFQGQGLTDTQYF; D gene: TRBD1; J gene: TRBJ2-3; clone size: -; V gene: TRBV27
CDR3 DNA: TGTGCCAGCAGTTTACAGTCGAAGTACCCCAATGAGCAGTTCTTC; CDR3 protein: CASSLQSKYPNEQFF; D gene: -; J gene: TRBJ2-1; clone size: -; V gene: TRBV12-3/TRBV12-4
CDR3 DNA: TGTGCCACCAGTGACCCTAGGCACAGTGAAGAGACCCAGTACTTC; CDR3 protein: CATSDPRHSEETQYF; D gene: -; J gene: TRBJ2-5; clone size: few; V gene: TRBV24-1
CDR3 DNA: TGTGCCAGCAGCTTCACAGAGTATGGCTACACCTTC; CDR3 protein: CASSFTEYGYTF; D gene: -; J gene: TRBJ1-2; clone size: -; V gene: TRBV7-2
CDR3 DNA: TGCAGTGCGGGGAGGGGGGACACCATATATTTT; CDR3 protein: CSAGRGDTIYF; D gene: -; J gene: TRBJ1-3; clone size: many; V gene: TRBV20-1
CDR3 DNA: TGTGCCAGCAGTCCATCTCAGGGGTTGCGCACTGAAGCTTTCTTT; CDR3 protein: CASSPSQGLRTEAFF; D gene: -; J gene: TRBJ1-1; clone size: many; V gene: TRBV12-3/TRBV12-4
CDR3 DNA: TGCGCCAGCAGGGCTATTTCTCGCACAGATACGCAGTATTTT; CDR3 protein: CASRAISRTDTQYF; D gene: -; J gene: TRBJ2-3; clone size: -; V gene: TRBV10-2
CDR3 DNA: TGCAGTGCGCGGCCGGATTCACCCCTCCACTTT; CDR3 protein: CSARPDSPLHF; D gene: -; J gene: TRBJ1-6; clone size: many; V gene: TRBV20-1
CDR3 DNA: TGTGCCAGCAGATCAGGGGCTCCTGAAGCTTTCTTT; CDR3 protein: CASRSGAPEAFF; D gene: -; J gene: TRBJ1-1; clone size: -; V gene: TRBV2
CDR3 DNA: TGCGCCAGCAGCTTGGGGGGGGGCAGAGATGAAGCTTTCTTT; CDR3 protein: CASSLGGGRDEAFF; D gene: -; J gene: TRBJ1-1; clone size: -; V gene: TRBV5-1
CDR3 DNA: TGTGCCAGCAGTTACTCGAAAACGGGCCAGCCCCAGCATTTT; CDR3 protein: CASSYSKTGQPQHF; D gene: -; J gene: TRBJ1-5; clone size: many; V gene: TRBV6-5
CDR3 DNA: TGTGCCAGCAGCTTAACCGGACTAGCGCGAGGCGATGAGCAGTTCTTC; CDR3 protein: CASSLTGLARGDEQFF; D gene: TRBD2; J gene: TRBJ2-1; clone size: few; V gene: TRBV7-2
CDR3 DNA: TGTGCCAGCAGCGGGGTGCTGGCACTATGGCTCGATGAGCAGTTCTTC; CDR3 protein: CASSGVLALWLDEQFF; D gene: -; J gene: TRBJ2-1; clone size: few; V gene: TRBV6-1
CDR3 DNA: TGTGCCAGTAACGGAGCGTTCGACTATGGCTACACCTTC; CDR3 protein: CASNGAFDYGYTF; D gene: -; J gene: TRBJ1-2; clone size: few; V gene: TRBV19
CDR3 DNA: TGTGCCAGCAGCCCCCGGGACATTCGGTACAATGAGCAGTTCTTC; CDR3 protein: CASSPRDIRYNEQFF; D gene: -; J gene: TRBJ2-1; clone size: few; V gene: TRBV6-2/TRBV6-3
CDR3 DNA: TGCAGCGTTGAAGATCCCCTACATCAGGACGTGGCTTTCTTT; CDR3 protein: CSVEDPLHQDVAFF; D gene: -; J gene: TRBJ1-1; clone size: many; V gene: TRBV29-1
CDR3 DNA: TGTGCCAGCACGGGGCGGCACTCCTCTGGAAACACCATATATTTT; CDR3 protein: CASTGRHSSGNTIYF; D gene: -; J gene: TRBJ1-3; clone size: once; V gene: TRBV25-1
CDR3 DNA: TGCGCCAGCAGCTTGACGGCGGAAAAACTGTTTTTT; CDR3 protein: CASSLTAEKLFF; D gene: -; J gene: TRBJ1-4; clone size: few; V gene: TRBV5-1
CDR3 DNA: TGTGCCAGCACCCAGGGCGGGGGAATGAGCAATCAGCCCCAGCATTTT; CDR3 protein: CASTQGGGMSNQPQHF; D gene: -; J gene: TRBJ1-5; clone size: many; V gene: TRBV5-6
CDR3 DNA: TGTGCCATCGGACTTTACAATGAGCAGTTCTTC; CDR3 protein: CAIGLYNEQFF; D gene: -; J gene: TRBJ2-1; clone size: -; V gene: TRBV10-3
CDR3 DNA: TGTGCCAGCAGCTTACTAAGTGGGGTCACAGATACGCAGTATTTT; CDR3 protein: CASSLLSGVTDTQYF; D gene: -; J gene: TRBJ2-3; clone size: few; V gene: TRBV11-3
CDR3 DNA: TGTGCCAGCAAGGCCGGGACAGGGACTTGGGAGACCCAGTACTTC; CDR3 protein: CASKAGTGTWETQYF; D gene: TRBD1; J gene: TRBJ2-5; clone size: many; V gene: TRBV6-1
CDR3 DNA: TGTGCCACCAGCACGGGGGCTAACTATGGCTACACCTTC; CDR3 protein: CATSTGANYGYTF; D gene: -; J gene: TRBJ1-2; clone size: many; V gene: TRBV15
CDR3 DNA: TGCAGTGCAGCGTCCCCCTTCTCTGGGGCCAACGTCCTGACTTTC; CDR3 protein: CSAASPFSGANVLTF; D gene: -; J gene: TRBJ2-6; clone size: few; V gene: TRBV20-1
CDR3 DNA: TGTGCCAGCAGCTTAGAATTGGGGCAGGGTTACGTTGGCAATCAGCCCCAGCATTTT; CDR3 protein: CASSLELGQGYVGNQPQHF; D gene: -; J gene: TRBJ1-5; clone size: few; V gene: TRBV7-9
CDR3 DNA: TGTGCCAGCCAGGGGGGCTACGAGCAGTACTTC; CDR3 protein: CASQGGYEQYF; D gene: -; J gene: TRBJ2-7; clone size: many; V gene: TRBV27
CDR3 DNA: TGTGCCAGCAAACGGGACGGGACCTACAATGAGCAGTTCTTC; CDR3 protein: CASKRDGTYNEQFF; D gene: -; J gene: TRBJ2-1; clone size: few; V gene: TRBV28
CDR3 DNA: TGTGCCACCAGTGATCTTACGGACAGGTTCCAGCATTTT; CDR3 protein: CATSDLTDRFQHF; D gene: TRBD1; J gene: TRBJ1-5; clone size: -; V gene: TRBV24-1
CDR3 DNA: TGTGCCAGCAGAGAGGACAGGGACACTGAAGCTTTCTTT; CDR3 protein: CASREDRDTEAFF; D gene: TRBD1; J gene: TRBJ1-1; clone size: many; V gene: TRBV2
CDR3 DNA: TGCGCCAGCAGCTTACCAGACGGGCTCTCTGGAAACACCATATATTTT; CDR3 protein: CASSLPDGLSGNTIYF; D gene: -; J gene: TRBJ1-3; clone size: few; V gene: TRBV5-1
CDR3 DNA: TGCAGTGCTCCTGCAGGGACGATTCTAAGGATGACTGAAGCTTTCTTT; CDR3 protein: CSAPAGTILRMTEAFF; D gene: -; J gene: TRBJ1-1; clone size: many; V gene: TRBV20-1
CDR3 DNA: TGTGCCAGCAGGCCCCCGGGGACACCATATGAAGCTTTCTTT; CDR3 protein: CASRPPGTPYEAFF; D gene: -; J gene: TRBJ1-1; clone size: many; V gene: TRBV12-3/TRBV12-4
CDR3 DNA: TGTGCCAGCAGCCCCCGACAGGGAACAGATACGCAGTATTTT; CDR3 protein: CASSPRQGTDTQYF; D gene: TRBD1; J gene: TRBJ2-3; clone size: many; V gene: TRBV11-3
CDR3 DNA: TGTGCCAGCAGTCCACGGACCTCCCGGGACAGGGCGTACGAGCAGTACTTC; CDR3 protein: CASSPRTSRDRAYEQYF; D gene: TRBD1; J gene: TRBJ2-7; clone size: few; V gene: TRBV6-2/TRBV6-3
CDR3 DNA: TGTGCCACCAGCAGACTGGGGACGGGGACTGAAGCTTTCTTT; CDR3 protein: CATSRLGTGTEAFF; D gene: -; J gene: TRBJ1-1; clone size: many; V gene: TRBV15
CDR3 DNA: TGTGCCAGCAGCTTACAGGGACTAGCGGGGGGTCGCACAGATACGCAGTATTTT; CDR3 protein: CASSLQGLAGGRTDTQYF; D gene: TRBD2; J gene: TRBJ2-3; clone size: -; V gene: TRBV11-2
CDR3 DNA: TGTGCCAGCAGTTACTCTCCCCCGAAGGTGGCAGAGACCCAGTACTTC; CDR3 protein: CASSYSPPKVAETQYF; D gene: -; J gene: TRBJ2-5; clone size: many; V gene: TRBV6-5
CDR3 DNA: TGTGCCACCAGTGATGCCACTGGAACCGTTATCAATGAGCAGTTCTTC; CDR3 protein: CATSDATGTVINEQFF; D gene: -; J gene: TRBJ2-1; clone size: few; V gene: TRBV24-1
CDR3 DNA: TGTGCAATCAGGGCGTCTGGGGCCAACGTCCTGACTTTC; CDR3 protein: CAIRASGANVLTF; D gene: -; J gene: TRBJ2-6; clone size: -; V gene: TRBV28
CDR3 DNA: TGCAGTGCGCACGGACAGTTCCGAGGGGACTATGGCTACACCTTC; CDR3 protein: CSAHGQFRGDYGYTF; D gene: -; J gene: TRBJ1-2; clone size: many; V gene: TRBV20-1
CDR3 DNA: TGTGCCAGCAGGACGAAGCTAGTATACACGCAGTATTTT; CDR3 protein: CASRTKLVYTQYF; D gene: -; J gene: TRBJ2-3; clone size: many; V gene: TRBV21-1
CDR3 DNA: TGCAGTGCATCTACCCCTGGAGAAAAACTGTTTTTT; CDR3 protein: CSASTPGEKLFF; D gene: -; J gene: TRBJ1-4; clone size: few; V gene: TRBV20-1
CDR3 DNA: TGTGCCAGCAGCCTCGTAGGGGGGCAAGCTTTCTTT; CDR3 protein: CASSLVGGQAFF; D gene: -; J gene: TRBJ1-1; clone size: many; V gene: TRBV7-2
CDR3 DNA: TGTGCCAGCAGCCAAGAAGTCGGGAGTCAGCCCCAGCATTTT; CDR3 protein: CASSQEVGSQPQHF; D gene: -; J gene: TRBJ1-5; clone size: -; V gene: TRBV4-2
CDR3 DNA: TGTGCCAGCAGTTCAGGACAGGGCGGGCCTCAAGCTTTCTTT; CDR3 protein: CASSSGQGGPQAFF; D gene: TRBD1; J gene: TRBJ1-1; clone size: many; V gene: TRBV12-3/TRBV12-4
CDR3 DNA: TGTGCCATGGGCTCTGGCCGCGAGCAGTTCTTC; CDR3 protein: CAMGSGREQFF; D gene: -; J gene: TRBJ2-1; clone size: -; V gene: TRBV5-5